The clone carrying this T cell receptor beta chain has more than one count but fewer than ten. The source of the sample is a study of T-cell reconstitution after alpha-beta-depleted transplantation in children. The V gene's germline CDR1 is SGHTA and CDR2 FQGTGA. V was pared by 1 base and J by 12 bases, with 13 bases between. This CDR3 contains 13 residues. Preparation of the TCRbeta library was carried out with unique molecular identifiers. TCRdb fed the PCR reads into MiXCR, producing one record per CDR3 protein. The data contain some 550,000 distinct CDR3 sequences, 15% to 20% of them singletons. The TCR was taken from a human donor who donated a stem cell graft to a child with acute lymphoblastic leukemia. Source: PBMCs from the stem cell graft donor, taken from the stem cell graft. The chain is built from TRBV7-3 and TRBJ2-1; perhaps D is TRBD1 or TRBD2 (6 bases each). DNA of the CDR3: TGTGCCAGCAGCTTAAATCCCAGGGGAGGGCAGTTCTTC. As protein: CASSLNPRGGQFF.